The clone carrying this T cell receptor beta chain occurred many times. Time point meaning: newly diagnosed GD, antithyroid drugs for less than 3 months. RNA from PBMCs was the source of the TCR library. The EDTA tubes were filled with around 9.2 milliliters of drawn peripheral blood. V was trimmed by 2 bases and J by 6 bases, leaving 17 bases between them. The CDR3 runs to 15 residues. The V gene's germline CDR1 is SGHAT and CDR2 FQNNGV. The authors built TCR beta libraries using iRepertoire HTBI primers and Arm-PCR of CDR3 regions. TCRdb analysed the multiplex PCR reads with MiXCR anew, one entry per CDR3 protein. The sample has under 500,000 distinct CDR3 sequences, over 15% seen once; the top ten hold 9.5% to 12%. This specimen comes from a study of regulatory T cells in long-lasting Graves disease. Overall study: Prior antithyroid drug treatment in newly diagnosed Graves' patients lasted under 3 months.

These data were also filed under a second study, of T cells in Graves' hyperthyroidism and ophthalmopathy. Per that paper: Ophthalmopathy was identified by the model a median about 6 months ahead of onset.

The sequenced sample was peripheral blood mononuclear cells (PBMCs), obtained at new diagnosis, from a patient treated with antithyroid drugs. This chain joins TRBV11-2 and TRBJ2-7, with a tentative D call TRBD1 (6 bases). The sequence was obtained from a woman between 25 and 40 years old with Graves disease. CDR3 residues: CASSLQGMGSSEQYF. As DNA, the CDR3 is TGTGCCAGCAGCTTACAGGGGATGGGATCGAGCGAGCAGTACTTC.